This TCR beta chain was profiled in a study of blood T cell repertoires in COVID-19. Study in general: Whether acute or convalescent, the COVID-19 samples came from the United States, Italy and Spain. T cells, B-cell-depleted T cells, or PBMCs supplied cDNA or gDNA.

Original processing notes: Amplification from reference gene primers served as the basis for estimated nucleated cell counts. Assay: immunoSEQ multiplex PCR; the TCRdb copy retains only in-frame clones and omits some. V, J and clone size were drawn from that table, and D and trimming were deduced from the DNA. The table shows about 150,000 clones, with roughly 80% occurring only once. CDR1 and CDR2 (germline): SGDLS, YYNGEE. The CDR3 totals 15 residues. Trimming shortened V by 4 bases and J by 1 base, and 14 bases separated the two germline ends. This sequence joins TRBV9 and TRBJ1-1; D gene ambiguous. The TCR sequence derives from a woman aged 55-75 years with acute or convalescent COVID-19. Specimen: peripheral blood. CDR3: CASSPQSIQNTEAFF. In DNA form, the CDR3 reads TGTGCCAGCAGCCCCCAGTCGATACAGAACACTGAAGCTTTCTTT.